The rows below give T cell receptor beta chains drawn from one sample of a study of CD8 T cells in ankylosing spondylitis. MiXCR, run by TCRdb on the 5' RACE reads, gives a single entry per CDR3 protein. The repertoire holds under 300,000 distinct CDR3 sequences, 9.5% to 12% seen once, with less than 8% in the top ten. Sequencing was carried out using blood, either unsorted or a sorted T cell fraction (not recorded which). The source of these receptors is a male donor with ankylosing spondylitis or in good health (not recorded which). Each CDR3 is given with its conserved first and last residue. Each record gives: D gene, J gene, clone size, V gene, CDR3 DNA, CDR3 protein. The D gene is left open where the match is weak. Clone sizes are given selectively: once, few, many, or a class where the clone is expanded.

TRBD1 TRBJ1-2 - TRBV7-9 TGTGCCAGCAGCTTAACCTCCTTTGGGACAGGGAAAACCTATGGCTACACCTTC CASSLTSFGTGKTYGYTF
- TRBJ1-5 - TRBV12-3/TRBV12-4 TGTGCCAGCAGGGGGGGAAGGTCCAATCGGCCCCAGCATTTT CASRGGRSNRPQHF
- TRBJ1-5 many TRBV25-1 TGTGCCAGCAGCTTCGGTTTGGGTCAGCCCCAGCATTTT CASSFGLGQPQHF
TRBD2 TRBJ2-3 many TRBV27 TGTGCCAGCAGTTTCCGCGGGACTAACACAGATACGCAGTATTTT CASSFRGTNTDTQYF
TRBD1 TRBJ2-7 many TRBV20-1 TGCAGTGCTAGTCGGCGGGACAGGGTCCACGAGCAGTACTTC CSASRRDRVHEQYF
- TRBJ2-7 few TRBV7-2 TGTGCCAGCAGCTTATTTTGGGATTACGAGCAGTACTTC CASSLFWDYEQYF
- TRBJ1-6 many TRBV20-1 TGCAGTGCTAGAGATTTCTCGGAGGGTAATTCACCCCTCCACTTT CSARDFSEGNSPLHF
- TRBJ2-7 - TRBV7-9 TGTGCCAGCAGCCCCGCTCCGAGCTCCTACGAGCAGTACTTC CASSPAPSSYEQYF
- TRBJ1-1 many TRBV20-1 TGCAGTGCTAGCACGACTTCGCCAGGGGTTAACACTGAAGCTTTCTTT CSASTTSPGVNTEAFF
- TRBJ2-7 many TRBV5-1 TGCGCCAGCAGCTTCTCCGGGACTTCATACGAGCAGTACTTC CASSFSGTSYEQYF
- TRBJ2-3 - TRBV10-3 TGTGTCATCAGTGAGTCGGAAGGTCGGGCAGGGGATACGCAGTATTTT CVISESEGRAGDTQYF
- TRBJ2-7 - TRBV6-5 TGTGCCAGCAGTTACTCCAGTCTTTACGAGCAGTACTTC CASSYSSLYEQYF
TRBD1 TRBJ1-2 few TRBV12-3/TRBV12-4 TGTGCCAGCAGTTTAGGCCGGGACAGGGATTTCCGTGGCTACACCTTC CASSLGRDRDFRGYTF
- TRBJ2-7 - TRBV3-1 TGTGCCAGCAGCCAAGATCTACAGGAGAGGAACGAGCAGTACTTC CASSQDLQERNEQYF
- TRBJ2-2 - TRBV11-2 TGTGCCAGCAGCCCAGAGGGCGGGGCCACCGGGGAGCTGTTTTTT CASSPEGGATGELFF
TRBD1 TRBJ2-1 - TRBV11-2 TGTGCCAGCAGCTCTTCCCACCGCGCGGACAGGGGGCTCGGTCATGAGCAGTTCTTC CASSSSHRADRGLGHEQFF
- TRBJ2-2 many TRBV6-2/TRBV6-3 TGTGCCAGCAGCACGGTAGCGCAGGACACCGGGGAGCTGTTTTTT CASSTVAQDTGELFF
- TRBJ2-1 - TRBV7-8 TGTGCCAGCAGCGACTCAGGCTCCTACAATGAGCAGTTCTTC CASSDSGSYNEQFF
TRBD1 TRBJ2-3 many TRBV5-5 TGTGCCAGCAGCTTCTTGCAGGGGGCGTATAATACGCAGTATTTT CASSFLQGAYNTQYF
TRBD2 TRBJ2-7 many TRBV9 TGTGCCAGCAGCGCCTCTACGGGAGGCGAGCAGTACTTC CASSASTGGEQYF
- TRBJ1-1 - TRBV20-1 TGCAGTGCTAGAGAGAGTGAACGGGCTTTCTTT CSARESERAFF
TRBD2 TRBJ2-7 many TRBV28 TGTGCCAGCAGTTCCCTACTAGCGGGAGGGCCTGTGGGCTACGAGCAGTACTTC CASSSLLAGGPVGYEQYF
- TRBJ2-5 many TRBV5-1 TGCGCCAGCAGCTTGGCTTGGTGGGGTCGGGAGACCCAGTACTTC CASSLAWWGRETQYF
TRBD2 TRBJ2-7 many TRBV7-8 TGTGCCAGCAGCTTAGTGGTTTCCAGCGGGAGCTCCTACGAGCAGTACTTC CASSLVVSSGSSYEQYF
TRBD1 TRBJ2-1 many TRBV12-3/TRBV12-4 TGTGCCAGCAGATTGGGACAGTCTGGCTACAATGAGCAGTTCTTC CASRLGQSGYNEQFF
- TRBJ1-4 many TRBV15 TGTGCCACCAGCAGCCGCTACGGCCTCAATGAAAAACTGTTTTTT CATSSRYGLNEKLFF
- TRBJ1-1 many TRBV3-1 TGTGCCAGCAGCCAAATGCGAAACACTGAAGCTTTCTTT CASSQMRNTEAFF
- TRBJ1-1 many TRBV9 TGTGCCAGCAGCGTGCTGGGAGAGGGTACTGAAGCTTTCTTT CASSVLGEGTEAFF
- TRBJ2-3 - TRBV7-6 TGTGCCAGCAGCCCCATCCCGGGGACAGATACGCAGTATTTT CASSPIPGTDTQYF
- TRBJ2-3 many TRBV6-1 TGTGCCAGCAGCCCTACGCTTTTGCAGGGGACACTATCCCTTACGCAGTATTTT CASSPTLLQGTLSLTQYF
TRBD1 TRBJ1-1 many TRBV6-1 TGTGCCAGCAGGGGGGACAGTCACACTGAAGCTTTCTTT CASRGDSHTEAFF
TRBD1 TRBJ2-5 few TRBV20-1 TGCAGTGCTAGAAGGGGGACCCAACAGGGGAGTCGAGAGACCCAGTACTTC CSARRGTQQGSRETQYF
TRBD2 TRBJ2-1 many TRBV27 TGTGCCAGCACCCCACTAAGGCTAGCGGGACGGTATGAGCAGTTCTTC CASTPLRLAGRYEQFF
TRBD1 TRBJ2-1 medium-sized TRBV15 TGTGCCACCAGCAGAGGGCAAGGACAGGCCCCCGATGAGCAGTTCTTC CATSRGQGQAPDEQFF
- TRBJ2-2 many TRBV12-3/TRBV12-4 TGTGCCACCGACGCATGGCAGACCGGGGAGCTGTTTTTT CATDAWQTGELFF
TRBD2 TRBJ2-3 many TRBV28 TGTGCCAGCAGTTTACTACCGGGACTAGCGGTCACAGATACGCAGTATTTT CASSLLPGLAVTDTQYF
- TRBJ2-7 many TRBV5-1 TGCGCCAGCAGCTTGGGTCAGGGTGTTGACGAGCAGTACTTC CASSLGQGVDEQYF
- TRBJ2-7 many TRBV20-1 TGCAGTGCTAGAGATCCGGGCTTAAGCTCCTACGAGCAGTACTTC CSARDPGLSSYEQYF
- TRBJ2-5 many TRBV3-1 TGTGCCAGCAGCCTTGACCGGGAGACCCAGTACTTC CASSLDRETQYF
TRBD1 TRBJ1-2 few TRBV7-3 TGTGCCAGCAGCGGAGACAGGGGACCTTATGGCTACACCTTC CASSGDRGPYGYTF
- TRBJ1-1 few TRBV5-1 TGCGCCAGCAGCACAGGAGAGGTCGAAGCTTTCTTT CASSTGEVEAFF
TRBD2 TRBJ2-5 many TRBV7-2 TGTGCCAGCAGCTCGGGACTAGCTATAGAGACCCAGTACTTC CASSSGLAIETQYF
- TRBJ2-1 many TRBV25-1 TGTGCCAGCAGCTCAGGGGCCCACAATGAGCAGTTCTTC CASSSGAHNEQFF
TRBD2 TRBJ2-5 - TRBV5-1 TGCGCCAGCAGCTTGGACGGGACTAGTGAAGAGACCCAGTACTTC CASSLDGTSEETQYF
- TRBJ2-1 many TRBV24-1 TGTGCCACCAGTGATCCGAGGGGCTTAAGAAATGAGCAGTTCTTC CATSDPRGLRNEQFF
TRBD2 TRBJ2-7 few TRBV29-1 TGCAGCGTTCTAACTAGCGGGGGGACCTACGAGCAGTACTTC CSVLTSGGTYEQYF
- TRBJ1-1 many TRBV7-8 TGTGCCAGCAGCAAACGACAGGACGCCACTGAAGCTTTCTTT CASSKRQDATEAFF
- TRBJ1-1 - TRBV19 TGTGCCAGTAGTCTCGATTCTCCTTACCCAAACACTGAAGCTTTCTTT CASSLDSPYPNTEAFF
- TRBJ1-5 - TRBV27 TGTGCCAGCAGTTTAATGGCTGATCAGCCCCAGCATTTT CASSLMADQPQHF
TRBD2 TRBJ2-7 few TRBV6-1 TGTGCCAGCAGCCTCGGGGGGGCCCACGAGCAGTACTTC CASSLGGAHEQYF
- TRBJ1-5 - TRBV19 TGTGCCAGTAGTGTTGGGACCCCCATAGGGCCCCAGCATTTT CASSVGTPIGPQHF
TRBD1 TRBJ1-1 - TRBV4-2 TGTGCCAGCAGCCGAACCGCTCGGACAGGGAGGACTGAAGCTTTCTTT CASSRTARTGRTEAFF
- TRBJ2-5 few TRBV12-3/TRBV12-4 TGTGCCAGCAGTTTCGGCCCAGGATACCAAGAGACCCAGTACTTC CASSFGPGYQETQYF
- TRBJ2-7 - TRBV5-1 TGCGCCAGCAGCTTGGATGCAGGGAGCTCCTACGAGCAGTACTTC CASSLDAGSSYEQYF